This paragraph reports one T cell receptor (beta chain). A read error may be the cause here, since a much bigger clone is one base away. The source of the sample is a study of T-cell reconstitution after alpha-beta-depleted transplantation in children. Preparation of the TCRbeta library was carried out with unique molecular identifiers. TCRdb ran MiXCR on the PCR reads and lists one entry per CDR3 protein. The sample carries 200,000 to 250,000 distinct CDR3 sequences, approximately 10% recorded once. The CDR3 loop spans 14 amino acids. The chain recombines TRBV21-1 with TRBJ1-5. TRBV21-1 counts as a pseudogene. This specimen was PBMCs, taken before TCRalphabeta/CD19-depleted stem cell transplant. The receptor was derived from a child less than two years old with acute myeloid leukemia, due to receive a stem cell transplant. This CDR3 reads CANSKKSPREPQHF. The CDR3 DNA is TGTGCCAACAGCAAAAAATCCCCGAGGGAGCCCCAGCATTTT.